This T cell receptor (beta chain) comes out of a study of T cell responses to AZD1222 COVID-19 vaccine. The CDR3 spans 14 residues. With 0 bases removed from V and 2 bases from J, the gap between germline ends came to 9 bases. Germline V gene sequence: CDR1 SGDLS, CDR2 YYNGEE. Assay used: immunoSEQ multiplex PCR; TCRdb lists only in-frame clones, some missing. This sample has some 100,000 clones, with more than 75% found just once. The source is an adult in good health. Sequenced material: peripheral blood, taken on day 0 of AZD1222 vaccination. The chain carries TRBV9 and TRBJ2-7; D is uncertain. The CDR3 reads CASSVELGPYEQYF. The DNA for the CDR3 is TGTGCCAGCAGCGTAGAGTTAGGGCCCTACGAGCAGTACTTC.